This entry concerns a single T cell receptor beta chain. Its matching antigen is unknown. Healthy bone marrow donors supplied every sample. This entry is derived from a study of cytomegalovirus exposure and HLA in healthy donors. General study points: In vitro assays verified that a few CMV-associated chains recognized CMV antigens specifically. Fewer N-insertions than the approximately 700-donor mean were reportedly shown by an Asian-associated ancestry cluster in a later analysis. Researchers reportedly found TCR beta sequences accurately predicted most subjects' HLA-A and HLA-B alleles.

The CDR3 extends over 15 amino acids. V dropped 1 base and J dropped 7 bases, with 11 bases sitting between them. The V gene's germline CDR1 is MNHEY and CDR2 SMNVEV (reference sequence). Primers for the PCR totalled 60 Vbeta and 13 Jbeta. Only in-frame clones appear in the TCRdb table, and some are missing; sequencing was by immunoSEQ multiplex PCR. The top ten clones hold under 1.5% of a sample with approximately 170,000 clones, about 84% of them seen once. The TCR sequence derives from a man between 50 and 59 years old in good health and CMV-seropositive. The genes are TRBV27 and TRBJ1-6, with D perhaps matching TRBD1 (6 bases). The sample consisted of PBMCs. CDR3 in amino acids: CASSLWQGLNSPLHF. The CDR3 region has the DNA TGTGCCAGCAGTTTATGGCAGGGGCTAAATTCACCCCTCCACTTT.